Listed here is a single T cell receptor beta chain. The source of the sample is a study of blood T cell repertoires in COVID-19. About the study: Some COVID-19 samples were acute and others convalescent; all came from the United States, Italy and Spain. T cells, B-cell-depleted T cells, or PBMCs supplied cDNA or gDNA.

The germline V and J ends were trimmed by 0 bases and 2 bases, with 14 bases remaining between them. Germline values: CDR1 SGHDN, CDR2 FVKESK. The CDR3 sequence is 17 residues long. Per the study methods: Scientists estimated how many nucleated cells there were by amplifying reference gene primers. The repertoire was sequenced with immunoSEQ multiplex PCR; TCRdb's copy has only in-frame clones and lacks some. The DNA gave D and trimming, while V, J and clone size come from that table. The profile shows 140,000 to 150,000 clones, around 89% of them singletons. The sequenced material came from peripheral blood. The J gene is TRBJ2-1, the V gene TRBV14; maybe TRBD2 (6 bases). This sequence originates from a man between 60 and 75 years old with active or convalescent COVID-19. The CDR3 loop reads CASSQDLLTGAYNEQFF. CDR3 DNA sequence: TGTGCCAGCAGCCAAGATCTACTAACGGGGGCCTACAATGAGCAGTTCTTC.